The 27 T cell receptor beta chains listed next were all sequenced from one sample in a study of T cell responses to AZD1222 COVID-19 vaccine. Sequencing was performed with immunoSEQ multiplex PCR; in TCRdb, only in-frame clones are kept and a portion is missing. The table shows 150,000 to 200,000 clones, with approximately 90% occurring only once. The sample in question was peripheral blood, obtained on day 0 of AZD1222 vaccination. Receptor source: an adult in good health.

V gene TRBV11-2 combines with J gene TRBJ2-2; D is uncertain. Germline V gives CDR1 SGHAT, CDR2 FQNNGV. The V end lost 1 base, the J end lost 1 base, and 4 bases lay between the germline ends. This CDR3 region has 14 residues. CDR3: CASSLVRNTGELFF. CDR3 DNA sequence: TGTGCCAGCAGCTTAGTACGGAACACCGGGGAGCTGTTTTTT. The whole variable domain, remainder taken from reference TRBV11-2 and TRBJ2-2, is EAGVAQSPRYKIIEKRQSVAFWCNPISGHATLYWYQQILGQGPKLLIQFQNNGVVDDSQLPKDRFSAERLKGVDSTLKIQPAKLEDSAVYLCASSLVRNTGELFFGEGSRLTVL.

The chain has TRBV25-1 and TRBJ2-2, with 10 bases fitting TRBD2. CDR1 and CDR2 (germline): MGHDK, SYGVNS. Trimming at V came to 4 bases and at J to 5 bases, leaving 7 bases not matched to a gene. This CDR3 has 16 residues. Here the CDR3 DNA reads TGTGCCAGCAGTGGATCCCTAGCGGGAGCAACCGGGGAGCTGTTTTTT. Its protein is CASSGSLAGATGELFF. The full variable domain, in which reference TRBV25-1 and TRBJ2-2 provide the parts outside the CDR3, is EADIYQTPRYLVIGTGKKITLECSQTMGHDKMYWYQQDPGMELHLIHYSYGVNSTEKGDLSSESTVSRIRTEHFPLTLESARPSHTSQYLCASSGSLAGATGELFFGEGSRLTVL.

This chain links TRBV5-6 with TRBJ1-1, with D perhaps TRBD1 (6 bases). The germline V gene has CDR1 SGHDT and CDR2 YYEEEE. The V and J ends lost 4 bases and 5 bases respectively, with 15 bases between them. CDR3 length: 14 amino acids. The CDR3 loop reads CASSLPVGGTEAFF. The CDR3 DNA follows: TGTGCCAGCAGCCTTCCTGTAGGGGGGACTGAAGCTTTCTTT.

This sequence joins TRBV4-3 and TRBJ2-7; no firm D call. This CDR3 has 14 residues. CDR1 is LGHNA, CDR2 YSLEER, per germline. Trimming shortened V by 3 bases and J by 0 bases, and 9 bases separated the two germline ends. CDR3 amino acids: CASSQVLSSYEQYF. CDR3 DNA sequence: TGCGCCAGCAGCCAGGTCCTGAGCTCCTACGAGCAGTACTTC.

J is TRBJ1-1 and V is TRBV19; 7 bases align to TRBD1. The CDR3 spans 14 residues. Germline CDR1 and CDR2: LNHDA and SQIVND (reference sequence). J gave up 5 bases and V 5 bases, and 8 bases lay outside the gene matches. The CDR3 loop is CASSLKRDSTEAFF. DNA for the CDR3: TGTGCCAGTAGTCTTAAGCGGGACAGTACTGAAGCTTTCTTT.

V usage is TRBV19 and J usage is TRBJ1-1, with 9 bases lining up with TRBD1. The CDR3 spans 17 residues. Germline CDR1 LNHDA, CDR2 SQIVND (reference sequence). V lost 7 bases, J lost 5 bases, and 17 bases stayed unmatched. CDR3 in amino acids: CASMTLVNRGRGTEAFF. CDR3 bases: TGTGCCAGTATGACGTTGGTAAACAGGGGGCGAGGGACTGAAGCTTTCTTT.

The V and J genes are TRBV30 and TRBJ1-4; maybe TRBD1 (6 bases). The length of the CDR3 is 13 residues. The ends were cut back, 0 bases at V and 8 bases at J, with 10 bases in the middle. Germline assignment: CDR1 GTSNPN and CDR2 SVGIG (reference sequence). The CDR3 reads CAWSVPGVEKLFF. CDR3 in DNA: TGTGCCTGGAGTGTCCCAGGGGTCGAAAAACTGTTTTTT. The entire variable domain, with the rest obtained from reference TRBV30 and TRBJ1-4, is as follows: SQTIHQWPATLVQPVGSPLSLECTVEGTSNPNLYWYRQAAGRGLQLLFYSVGIGQISSEVPQNLSASRPQDRQFILSSKKLLLSDSGFYLCAWSVPGVEKLFFGSGTQLSVL.

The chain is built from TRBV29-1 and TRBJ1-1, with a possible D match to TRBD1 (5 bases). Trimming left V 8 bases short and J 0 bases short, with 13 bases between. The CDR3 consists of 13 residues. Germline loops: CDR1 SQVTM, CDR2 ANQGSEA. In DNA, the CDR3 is TGCAGCACCCACCCCAGGGTGAACACTGAAGCTTTCTTT. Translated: CSTHPRVNTEAFF.

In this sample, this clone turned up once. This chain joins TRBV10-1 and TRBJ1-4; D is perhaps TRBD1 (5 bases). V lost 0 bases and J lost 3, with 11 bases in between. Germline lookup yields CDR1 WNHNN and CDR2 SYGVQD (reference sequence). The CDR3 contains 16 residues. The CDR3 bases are TGCGCCAGCAGTGAGTCAGGAGGGACTCCTAATGAAAAACTGTTTTTT. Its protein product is CASSESGGTPNEKLFF.

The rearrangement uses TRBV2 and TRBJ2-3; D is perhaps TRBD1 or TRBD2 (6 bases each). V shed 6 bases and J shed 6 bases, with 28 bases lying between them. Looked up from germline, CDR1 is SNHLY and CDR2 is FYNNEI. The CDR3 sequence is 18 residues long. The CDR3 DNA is TGTGCCAGCAGCCGCGATGACCCACGGGGGCCCGGCAGGGATACGCAGTATTTT. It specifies CASSRDDPRGPGRDTQYF.

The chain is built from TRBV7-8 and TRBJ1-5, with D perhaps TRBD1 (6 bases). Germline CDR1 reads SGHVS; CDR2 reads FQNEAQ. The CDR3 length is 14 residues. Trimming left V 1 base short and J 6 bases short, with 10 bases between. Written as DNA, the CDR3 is TGTGCCAGCAGCTTAGGTGGGGGGCTTCAGCCCCAGCATTTT. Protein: CASSLGGGLQPQHF.

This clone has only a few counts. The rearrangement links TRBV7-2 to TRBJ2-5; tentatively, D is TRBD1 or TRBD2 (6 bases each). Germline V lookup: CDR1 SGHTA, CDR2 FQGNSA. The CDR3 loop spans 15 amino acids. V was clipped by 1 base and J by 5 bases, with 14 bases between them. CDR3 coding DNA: TGTGCCAGCAGCTTAGTATCCAGGGGAGGTGAGACCCAGTACTTC. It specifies CASSLVSRGGETQYF.

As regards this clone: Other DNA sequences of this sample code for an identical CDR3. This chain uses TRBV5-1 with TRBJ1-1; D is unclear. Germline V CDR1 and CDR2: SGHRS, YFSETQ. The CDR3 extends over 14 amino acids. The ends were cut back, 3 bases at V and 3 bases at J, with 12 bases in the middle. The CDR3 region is CASSWKGGDTEAFF. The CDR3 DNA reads TGCGCCAGCAGCTGGAAGGGTGGGGACACTGAAGCTTTCTTT.

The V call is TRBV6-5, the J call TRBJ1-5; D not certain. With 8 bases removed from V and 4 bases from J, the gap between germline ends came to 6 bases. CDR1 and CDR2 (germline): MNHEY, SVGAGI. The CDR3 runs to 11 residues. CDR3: CASQGNQPQHF. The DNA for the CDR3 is TGTGCCAGCCAAGGAAATCAGCCCCAGCATTTT.

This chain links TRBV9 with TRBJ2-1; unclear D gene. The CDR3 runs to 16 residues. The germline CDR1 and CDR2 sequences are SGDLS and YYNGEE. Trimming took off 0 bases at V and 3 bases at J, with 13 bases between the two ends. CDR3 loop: CASSVGKVFFYNEQFF. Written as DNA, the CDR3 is TGTGCCAGCAGCGTAGGGAAAGTTTTTTTCTACAATGAGCAGTTCTTC.

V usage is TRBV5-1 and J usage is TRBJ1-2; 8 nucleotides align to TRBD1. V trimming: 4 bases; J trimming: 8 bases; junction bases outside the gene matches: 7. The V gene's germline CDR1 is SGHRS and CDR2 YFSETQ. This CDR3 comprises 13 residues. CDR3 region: CASSKQGDEGYTF. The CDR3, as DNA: TGCGCCAGCAGCAAACAGGGGGACGAGGGCTACACCTTC.

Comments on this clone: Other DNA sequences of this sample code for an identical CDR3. DNA of the CDR3: TGCAGCGACACTGAAGCTTTCTTT. Encoded protein: CSDTEAFF. The chain uses TRBV29-1 and TRBJ1-1; no firm D call. The CDR3 spans 8 residues. Germline V gene sequence: CDR1 SQVTM, CDR2 ANQGSEA. Trimming left V 7 bases short and J 3 bases short, with 0 bases between.

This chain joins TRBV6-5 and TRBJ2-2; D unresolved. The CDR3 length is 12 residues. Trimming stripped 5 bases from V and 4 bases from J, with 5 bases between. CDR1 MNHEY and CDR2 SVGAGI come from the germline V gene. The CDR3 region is CASSHLTGELFF. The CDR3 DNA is TGTGCCAGCAGTCATCTCACCGGGGAGCTGTTTTTT.

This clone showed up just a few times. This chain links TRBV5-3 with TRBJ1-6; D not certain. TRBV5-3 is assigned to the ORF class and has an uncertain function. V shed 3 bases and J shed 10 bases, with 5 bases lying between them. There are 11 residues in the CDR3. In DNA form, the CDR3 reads TGTGCCAGAAGCTCGAGATCACCCCTCCACTTT. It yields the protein CARSSRSPLHF.

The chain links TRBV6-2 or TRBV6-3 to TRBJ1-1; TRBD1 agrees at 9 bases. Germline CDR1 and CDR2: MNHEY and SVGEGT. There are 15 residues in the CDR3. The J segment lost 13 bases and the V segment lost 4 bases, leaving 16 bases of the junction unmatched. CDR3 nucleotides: TGTGCCAGCAGTTCCGCCGGGACAGGGAATAGTATCGGTTTCTTT. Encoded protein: CASSSAGTGNSIGFF.

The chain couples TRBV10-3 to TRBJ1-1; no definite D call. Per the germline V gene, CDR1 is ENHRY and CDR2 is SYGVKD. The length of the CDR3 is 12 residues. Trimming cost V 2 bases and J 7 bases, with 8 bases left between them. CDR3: CAISEAAVEAFF. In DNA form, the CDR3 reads TGTGCCATCAGTGAGGCGGCGGTTGAAGCTTTCTTT.

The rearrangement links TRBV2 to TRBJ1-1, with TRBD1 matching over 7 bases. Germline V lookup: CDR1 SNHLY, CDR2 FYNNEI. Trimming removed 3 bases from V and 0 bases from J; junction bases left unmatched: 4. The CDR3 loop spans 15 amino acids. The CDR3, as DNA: TGTGCCAGCAGTGAGGACAGGACAATGAACACTGAAGCTTTCTTT. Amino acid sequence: CASSEDRTMNTEAFF.

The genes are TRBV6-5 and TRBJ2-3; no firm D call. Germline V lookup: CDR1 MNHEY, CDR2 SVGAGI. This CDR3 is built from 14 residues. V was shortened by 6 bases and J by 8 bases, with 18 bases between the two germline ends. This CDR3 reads CASRPSGPQGTQYF. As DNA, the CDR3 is TGTGCCAGCAGACCCTCTGGGCCTCAAGGTACGCAGTATTTT.

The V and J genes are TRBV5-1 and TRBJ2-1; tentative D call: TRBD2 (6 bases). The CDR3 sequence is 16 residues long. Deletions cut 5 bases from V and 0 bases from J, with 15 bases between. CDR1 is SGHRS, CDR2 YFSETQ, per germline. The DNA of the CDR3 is TGCGCCAGCAGTGGGACTCTTGGCGGCTCCTACAATGAGCAGTTCTTC. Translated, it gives CASSGTLGGSYNEQFF.

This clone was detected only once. The CDR3 reads CATSAGWIYEQYF. Here the CDR3 DNA reads TGTGCCACGTCAGCGGGGTGGATCTACGAGCAGTACTTC. The gene calls are TRBV15 and TRBJ2-7; 7 bases agree with TRBD2. J gave up 3 bases and V 9 bases, and 8 bases lay outside the gene matches. The CDR3 covers 13 residues. CDR1 and CDR2 from the germline V gene are LNHNV and YYDKDF (reference sequence).

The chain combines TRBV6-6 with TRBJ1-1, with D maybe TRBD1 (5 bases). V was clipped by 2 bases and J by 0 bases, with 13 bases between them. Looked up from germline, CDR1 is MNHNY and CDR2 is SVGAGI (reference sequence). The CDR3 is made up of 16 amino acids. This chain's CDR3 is CASSYPGQPVNTEAFF. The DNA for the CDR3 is TGTGCCAGCAGTTACCCCGGACAACCCGTGAACACTGAAGCTTTCTTT.

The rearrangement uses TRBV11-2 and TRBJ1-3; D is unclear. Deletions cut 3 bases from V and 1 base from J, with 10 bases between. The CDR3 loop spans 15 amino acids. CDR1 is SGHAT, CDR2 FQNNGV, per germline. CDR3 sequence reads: CASSFGLGSGNTIYF. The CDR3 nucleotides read TGTGCCAGCAGCTTTGGTTTAGGTTCTGGAAACACCATATATTTT.